Sequencing of this T cell receptor beta chain was carried out in a study of blood T cells in healthy people across ages. Peripheral blood, roughly 11 milliliters per donor, was collected. The total RNA that was extracted per sample amounted to at least 5.5 micrograms. A second PCR of about 6 to 11 cycles used a sample-barcoded 5' primer and a J-beta primer mix. TCRdb fed the 5' RACE reads into MiXCR, producing one record per CDR3 protein. The table has about 650,000 distinct CDR3 sequences, around 50% seen once. CDR1 and CDR2 (germline): SEHNR, FQNEAQ (reference sequence). CDR3 length: 15 residues. V shed 3 bases, J shed 1 base, and the junction held 6 bases outside the gene matches. This clonotype occurred a few times. Antigen: not known. Study results and caveats: The long-lived group displayed more naive CD4+ cells, plus higher diversity, than the aged donors did.

What was sequenced was blood. The gene calls are TRBV7-9 and TRBJ2-7; 7 nucleotides agree with TRBD1. The TCR originated in a woman of 80 years or more in good health. The CDR3 sequence: CASSFNSGQSYEQYF. For the CDR3, the DNA is TGTGCCAGCAGCTTCAATTCGGGACAGTCCTACGAGCAGTACTTC.